The clone carrying this TCR beta chain was seen a handful of times. Its specificity is not known. The data derive from a study of early T cells in non-severe SARS-CoV-2 infection. General observations from the study: Reliance on VDJdb matching favored anti-spike CD8 responses; private and CD4 specificities were missed.

Separate cDNA molecules each had unique molecular identifiers attached to them. In TCRdb, the 5' RACE reads were re-called with MiXCR into one record per CDR3 protein. The table records around 62,000 distinct CDR3 sequences, around an eighth of them present only once. This TCR was sampled from an adult who was a healthcare worker with PCR-confirmed SARS-CoV-2 infection or an uninfected control (not recorded which). The sequenced sample consisted of whole blood.

For the CDR3, the DNA is TGTGCCAGCAGCATGACCCCCTCCAGCACTGAAGCTTTCTTT. Translated: CASSMTPSSTEAFF. V is TRBV7-3 and J is TRBJ1-1; D is ambiguous. This CDR3 is 14 amino acids long. The V gene's germline CDR1 is SGHTA and CDR2 FQGTGA. V lost 5 bases and J 4 bases, leaving 14 bases between the germline ends.